This TCR beta chain was documented in a study of CD8+ T cells in alopecia areata. A word on this clone: Its target is unknown.

cDNA serving as the sequencing template came from extracted, reverse transcribed RNA. Some clones are missing from TCRdb's copy, which holds only in-frame ones; the method was immunoSEQ multiplex PCR. The sample carries roughly 190,000 clones, roughly 66% recorded once. The treatment denotes: oral pan-JAK inhibitor, 5-10 mg twice daily. Study-level findings and limits: Relative to normal scalp, lesional scalp, especially alopecia totalis/universalis, showed higher clonality.

The source is a human donor with alopecia areata. Sequenced here: CD4+ T cells sorted from blood, sampled at week 24, from a patient treated with tofacitinib.

CDR3 sequence reads: CASTMGLAPNTGELFF. The CDR3 nucleotides read TGTGCCAGCACCATGGGACTAGCTCCGAACACCGGGGAGCTGTTTTTT. The V and J genes are TRBV5-6 and TRBJ2-2, with TRBD2 matching 9 bases. The germline V gene has CDR1 SGHDT and CDR2 YYEEEE. This CDR3 spans 16 amino acids. Losses at the gene ends were 6 bases for V and 0 bases for J; bases not matched to a gene: 6.